This T cell receptor beta chain derives from a study of T cell responses to AZD1222 COVID-19 vaccine. Data came from immunoSEQ multiplex PCR; TCRdb stores just in-frame clones and leaves some out. The repertoire includes about 99,000 clones, more than 85% of them detected once, and approximately 5% sits in the top ten. Trimming shortened V by 3 bases and J by 5 bases, and 14 bases separated the two germline ends. The CDR3 totals 14 residues. CDR1 SEHNR and CDR2 FQNEAQ come from the germline V gene (reference sequence). The study, taken as a whole, reports: Females made up more of the donors, who were largely white British, and clonal diversity may have come out too low. Seropositive AZD1222 recipients at baseline numbered only five or six.

In the case of this clone: The antigen is undetermined.

The chain has TRBV7-9 and TRBJ2-7; D unclear. The receptor was derived from an adult in good health. This specimen was peripheral blood, taken on day 0 of AZD1222 vaccination. Here the CDR3 reads CASSFSPSSDEQYF. The CDR3 DNA reads TGTGCCAGCAGCTTTTCCCCCAGTTCAGACGAGCAGTACTTC.